Below, 24 T cell receptor beta chains from the same sample are listed, as sequenced in a study of blood T cells in healthy people across ages. Through a sample-barcoded 5' primer and a J-beta primer mix, a second PCR was run for roughly 7 to 12 cycles. Each CDR3 protein gets one entry after TCRdb re-called the 5' RACE reads with MiXCR. The sample shows about 1.5 million distinct CDR3 sequences, approximately 42% of them seen only once. The material sequenced was blood. Receptors originate from a woman aged 18-29 years in good health.

The rearrangement uses TRBV12-3 or TRBV12-4 and TRBJ2-5; TRBD2 is a possible D gene (6 bases). Trimming stripped 5 bases from V and 11 bases from J, with 27 bases between. This CDR3 is 16 amino acids long. The CDR3 reads CASSGQTKTGLVEQYF. DNA of the CDR3: TGTGCCAGCAGTGGGCAGACTAAGACGGGACTTGTGGAGCAGTACTTC.

The chain couples TRBV5-1 to TRBJ1-1; tentatively, D is TRBD1 (5 bases). The CDR3 runs to 13 residues. V lost 0 bases and J 11 bases, leaving 14 bases between the germline ends. Germline-derived CDR1 and CDR2 are SGHRS and YFSETQ. As DNA, the CDR3 is TGCGCCAGCAGCTTGGATAGGGGACGGAGGGCTTTCTTT. Residues: CASSLDRGRRAFF.

V and J are TRBV6-1 and TRBJ2-1, with TRBD2 matching 9 bases. The J call may be wrong; the DNA end is better matched by TRBJ2-7. The CDR3 loop spans 15 amino acids. The germline V gene has CDR1 MNHNS and CDR2 SASEGT. The CDR3 sequence: CASSEESGGYNEQYF. The DNA of the CDR3 is TGTGCCAGCAGTGAAGAAAGCGGGGGGTACAATGAGCAGTACTTC.

This clonotype turned up a few times. The chain joins TRBV9 to TRBJ2-7, with 11 bases that match TRBD2. Germline lookup yields CDR1 SGDLS and CDR2 YYNGEE. Germline trimming cut 5 bases from V and 3 bases from J; bases unmatched to any gene: 7. This CDR3 is 15 amino acids long. CDR3 sequence reads: CASSPFGTSGYEQYF. Written as DNA, the CDR3 is TGTGCCAGCAGTCCATTCGGGACTAGCGGCTACGAGCAGTACTTC.

This clonotype was seen a handful of times. The rearrangement uses TRBV29-1 and TRBJ2-3; 13 bases are a match to TRBD2. Germline CDR1 SQVTM, CDR2 ANQGSEA. V shed 4 bases and J 4 bases; nucleotides not matched to a gene: 11. This CDR3 is built from 17 residues. CDR3 loop: CSVARTSGGAHSDTQYF. CDR3 bases: TGCAGCGTTGCGAGAACTAGCGGGGGGGCCCATTCAGATACGCAGTATTTT.

This clonotype was seen a handful of times. Written as DNA, the CDR3 is TGTGCCAGCAGTTACGGTTCCGGGCCAGTATCTGTTCAGTACTTC. Translated: CASSYGSGPVSVQYF. The V call is TRBV6-5, the J call TRBJ2-7; D is unclear. The CDR3 covers 15 residues. Trimming removed 2 bases from V and 10 bases from J, with 21 bases in between. Per germline, CDR1 MNHEY and CDR2 SVGAGI.

The chain links TRBV7-2 to TRBJ1-2; D is ambiguous. This CDR3 is 11 amino acids long. Trimming stripped 4 bases from V and 8 bases from J, with 8 bases between. Germline loops: CDR1 SGHTA, CDR2 FQGNSA. CDR3 bases: TGTGCCAGCAGCTCATTCGCGGGCTACACCTTC. Encoded protein: CASSSFAGYTF.

Many counts were recorded for this clonotype. The chain carries TRBV15 and TRBJ2-1; D is unresolved. This CDR3 spans 11 amino acids. Germline V lookup: CDR1 LNHNV, CDR2 YYDKDF (reference sequence). V lost 6 bases to trimming and J lost 3 bases, with 3 bases between them. The CDR3 loop reads CATSSYNEQFF. The CDR3 DNA is TGTGCCACCAGTAGCTACAATGAGCAGTTCTTC.

The rearrangement uses TRBV29-1 and TRBJ2-1; 7 bases are shared with TRBD2. Germline loops: CDR1 SQVTM, CDR2 ANQGSEA. Germline trimming cut 4 bases from V and 0 bases from J; bases unmatched to any gene: 6. This CDR3 is built from 15 residues. The CDR3 here is CSVGTPGGSYNEQFF. CDR3 in DNA: TGCAGCGTTGGGACCCCGGGAGGCTCCTACAATGAGCAGTTCTTC.

A word on this clonotype: Germline and junction disagree at one end, which may indicate a read error. The gene calls are TRBV5-1 and TRBJ1-1; no clear D gene. The CDR3 is made up of 13 amino acids. The V gene's germline CDR1 is SGHRS and CDR2 YFSETQ. The DNA for the CDR3 is TGCGCCAGCTCTCAGTTGGGAAACAATGAAGCTTTCTTT. It yields the protein CASSQLGNNEAFF.

This rearrangement joins TRBV27 to TRBJ1-1; D is uncertain. CDR3 length: 13 amino acids. Looked up from germline, CDR1 is MNHEY and CDR2 is SMNVEV (reference sequence). Trimming cost V 5 bases and J 0 bases, with 7 bases left between them. CDR3 sequence: CASSITVNTEAFF. In DNA, the CDR3 is TGTGCCAGCAGTATAACAGTGAACACTGAAGCTTTCTTT.

The chain couples TRBV24-1 to TRBJ1-5; 7 positions match TRBD1. Trimming took 10 bases from V and 0 from J; bases not matched to a gene: 8. There are 15 residues in the CDR3. Germline values: CDR1 KGHDR, CDR2 SFDVKD. CDR3 region: CATRSGQDSNQPQHF. As DNA, the CDR3 is TGTGCCACTAGGAGCGGACAGGATAGCAATCAGCCCCAGCATTTT.

This rearrangement joins TRBV4-1 to TRBJ2-4; 9 nucleotides agree with TRBD2. The last part of the DNA fits TRBJ2-5 better; the J call may be wrong. This CDR3 spans 16 amino acids. Germline CDR1 MGHRA, CDR2 YSYEKL. The chain's CDR3 is CASSRGTSLSHETQYF. The CDR3 DNA reads TGCGCCAGCAGCCGGGGGACTAGCCTGTCCCACGAGACCCAGTACTTC.

This clonotype has more than one count but fewer than ten. The J gene is TRBJ2-3, the V gene TRBV7-9; D possibly corresponds to TRBD2 (5 bases). The germline V gene has CDR1 SEHNR and CDR2 FQNEAQ (reference sequence). The CDR3 runs to 14 residues. Trimming removed 2 bases from V and 4 bases from J, with 10 bases in between. Written as DNA, the CDR3 is TGTGCCAGCAGCTTAATTAGCGCGCCAGATACGCAGTATTTT. Amino acids: CASSLISAPDTQYF.

The chain links TRBV7-2 to TRBJ2-7, with a tentative D call TRBD2 (5 bases). The DNA end favors TRBJ2-1, so the J call may be wrong. This CDR3 has 13 residues. Germline CDR1 is SGHTA and CDR2 is FQGNSA. The CDR3 DNA reads TGTGCCAGCAGCTTAGAGGGAGTAGGCGAGCAGTTCTTC. It translates to CASSLEGVGEQFF.

The rearrangement uses TRBV4-3 and TRBJ1-1; D gene uncertain. The V and J ends lost 0 bases and 0 bases respectively, with 8 bases between them. This CDR3 comprises 15 residues. CDR1 and CDR2 (germline): LGHNA, YSLEER. CDR3 residues: CASSQDQAVNTEAFF. CDR3 nucleotide sequence: TGCGCCAGCAGCCAAGATCAGGCAGTGAACACTGAAGCTTTCTTT.

This clonotype appeared once. The gene calls are TRBV28 and TRBJ2-7; no definite D call. From germline, CDR1 is MDHEN and CDR2 SYDVKM. V lost 11 bases and J lost 7, with 27 bases in between. The length of the CDR3 is 15 residues. This chain's CDR3 is CAGSSLPRVWDEQYF. Here the CDR3 DNA reads TGTGCCGGTAGTTCTCTTCCTCGAGTCTGGGATGAGCAGTACTTC.

This chain links TRBV5-6 with TRBJ2-1; no firm D call. The CDR3 length is 13 residues. Germline V gives CDR1 SGHDT, CDR2 YYEEEE. The V and J ends lost 0 bases and 11 bases respectively, with 12 bases between them. The CDR3 coding sequence is TGTGCCAGCAGCTTGGGGTTAACCTTTCAGCAGTTCTTC. This codes for CASSLGLTFQQFF. The variable domain in full, completed from reference TRBV5-6 and TRBJ2-1, reads DAGVTQSPTHLIKTRGQQVTLRCSPKSGHDTVSWYQQALGQGPQFIFQYYEEEERQRGNFPDRFSGHQFPNYSSELNVNALLLGDSALYLCASSLGLTFQQFFGPGTRLTVL.

V gene TRBV11-2 combines with J gene TRBJ2-1, with a weak D call TRBD1 (5 bases). Trimming pared 4 bases from V and 6 bases from J, leaving 13 bases between. This CDR3 is built from 14 residues. Germline-derived CDR1 and CDR2 are SGHAT and FQNNGV. For the CDR3, the DNA is TGTGCCAGCAGCTCTCAGCAGGGTCGCAATGAGCAGTTCTTC. This gives the protein CASSSQQGRNEQFF.

In its sample, this clonotype was seen a few times. The rearrangement uses TRBV7-2 and TRBJ2-5; D unclear. The end of the DNA aligns better with TRBJ2-7, so the J call may be wrong. The CDR3 is 15 residues long. Germline CDR1 reads SGHTA; CDR2 reads FQGNSA. CDR3: CASSLSDLRADEQYF. CDR3 nucleotides: TGTGCCAGCAGCTTGAGCGACTTAAGGGCGGACGAGCAGTACTTC.

This clonotype was seen only a few times. The gene calls are TRBV6-5 and TRBJ1-1, with D perhaps TRBD1 (6 bases). Per germline, CDR1 MNHEY and CDR2 SVGAGI. The CDR3 consists of 13 residues. V lost 5 bases to trimming and J lost 1 base, with 8 bases between them. CDR3 region: CASSKDRNTEAFF. CDR3 in DNA: TGTGCCAGCAGTAAGGACAGGAACACTGAAGCTTTCTTT.

The chain recombines TRBV7-2 with TRBJ2-7, with D perhaps matching TRBD1 (5 bases). In germline, CDR1 is SGHTA, CDR2 FQGNSA. The CDR3 covers 16 residues. Trimming cost V 1 base and J 7 bases, with 20 bases left between them. CDR3 DNA sequence: TGTGCCAGCAGCTTAGTTGTACAGGCGCAGTACAATGAGCAGTACTTC. Protein sequence: CASSLVVQAQYNEQYF.

The rearrangement joins TRBV7-9 to TRBJ2-3; D not resolved. The CDR3 runs 14 residues. Per germline, CDR1 SEHNR and CDR2 FQNEAQ (reference sequence). The ends were cut back, 1 base at V and 1 base at J, with 6 bases in the middle. This chain's CDR3 is CASSLVDGTDTQYF. CDR3 in DNA: TGTGCCAGCAGCTTAGTGGACGGCACAGATACGCAGTATTTT.

This chain joins TRBV28 and TRBJ2-1; 11 positions match TRBD2. The germline V gene encodes CDR1 MDHEN and CDR2 SYDVKM. Unmatched junction bases numbered 13, after V lost 5 bases and J lost 7 bases. CDR3 length equals 17 residues. This CDR3 reads CASSPLSTSGKTNEQFF. Written as DNA, the CDR3 is TGTGCCAGCAGTCCGCTATCGACTAGCGGGAAAACAAATGAGCAGTTCTTC.